What follows are 24 T cell receptor beta chains derived from one specimen sequenced in a study of blood T cell repertoires in COVID-19. The method was immunoSEQ multiplex PCR; TCRdb's version includes in-frame clones alone and lacks a portion of them. Of around 230,000 clones listed, approximately 84% are singletons. Specimen: PBMCs or T cells enriched from blood (not recorded which). These TCRs come from a man in his forties or fifties who had recovered from COVID-19.

This clone was detected a few times. The chain couples TRBV10-3 to TRBJ2-6; no definite D call. The CDR3 covers 13 residues. Germline values: CDR1 ENHRY, CDR2 SYGVKD. V lost 6 bases and J lost 3, with 6 bases in between. In DNA, the CDR3 is TGTGCCATCAGCGCGTTTGGGGCCAACGTCCTGACTTTC. Its protein is CAISAFGANVLTF.

This rearrangement joins TRBV15 to TRBJ2-3; 7 bases fit TRBD1. CDR1 is LNHNV, CDR2 YYDKDF, per germline (reference sequence). V lost 0 bases, J lost 3 bases, and 6 bases stayed unmatched. This CDR3 comprises 16 residues. CDR3 coding DNA: TGTGCCACCAGCAGAGATCAGGACAGGAGGACAGATACGCAGTATTTT. Amino acids: CATSRDQDRRTDTQYF.

The chain couples TRBV2 to TRBJ1-1; D not resolved. The V end was cut by 5 bases, the J end by 3 bases, with 13 bases between. This CDR3 is built from 14 residues. From germline, CDR1 is SNHLY and CDR2 FYNNEI. The DNA for the CDR3 is TGTGCCAGCAGTTCTACCGGGTCGGACACTGAAGCTTTCTTT. This codes for CASSSTGSDTEAFF.

This clone was counted between two and nine times. The chain carries TRBV7-2 and TRBJ2-2; a weak D match, TRBD2 (5 bases). This CDR3 spans 15 amino acids. Germline loops: CDR1 SGHTA, CDR2 FQGNSA. The germline V and J ends were trimmed by 4 bases and 5 bases, with 14 bases remaining between them. CDR3 loop: CASSSWERETGELFF. CDR3 bases: TGTGCCAGCAGCTCATGGGAACGGGAAACCGGGGAGCTGTTTTTT.

This sequence joins TRBV5-1 and TRBJ1-3; D gene ambiguous. Germline CDR1 SGHRS, CDR2 YFSETQ. The CDR3 loop spans 17 amino acids. V was cut by 0 bases and J by 0 bases, with 13 bases left in between. CDR3 bases: TGCGCCAGCAGCTTGGCCCCGGTCCGCATCTCTGGAAACACCATATATTTT. Amino acid sequence: CASSLAPVRISGNTIYF. The full variable domain, completed using reference TRBV5-1 and TRBJ1-3, is KAGVTQTPRYLIKTRGQQVTLSCSPISGHRSVSWYQQTPGQGLQFLFEYFSETQRNKGNFPGRFSGRQFSNSRSEMNVSTLELGDSALYLCASSLAPVRISGNTIYFGEGSWLTVV.

The CDR3 nucleotides read TGTGCCAGCGGACAGGGGTCGGCTTACACCGGGGAGCTGTTTTTT. It translates to CASGQGSAYTGELFF. The chain links TRBV19 to TRBJ2-2; 9 nucleotides line up with TRBD1. V lost 9 bases to trimming and J lost 3 bases; unmatched junction nucleotides: 8. This CDR3 spans 15 amino acids. The germline V gene encodes CDR1 LNHDA and CDR2 SQIVND (reference sequence).

The chain carries TRBV9 and TRBJ1-1; 8 bases are a match to TRBD1. V lost 3 bases, J lost 2 bases, and 6 bases stayed unmatched. CDR3 length equals 15 residues. Germline V CDR1 and CDR2: SGDLS, YYNGEE. The DNA for the CDR3 is TGTGCCAGCAGCGCAGGGACAGGCCCCAACACTGAAGCTTTCTTT. It encodes CASSAGTGPNTEAFF.

This chain links TRBV6-5 with TRBJ2-5; D not certain. Deletions cut 2 bases from V and 2 bases from J, with 12 bases between. This CDR3 has 15 residues. The V gene's germline CDR1 is MNHEY and CDR2 SVGAGI. The CDR3 DNA is TGTGCCAGCAGTTACACATCTCGTCAGCAAGAGACCCAGTACTTC. It codes for CASSYTSRQQETQYF.

The V call is TRBV4-2, the J call TRBJ1-2, with 9 bases that match TRBD1. The CDR3 is 13 amino acids. Trimming at V came to 3 bases and at J to 13 bases, leaving 9 bases not matched to a gene. Germline CDR1 reads LGHNA; CDR2 reads YNFKEQ. The CDR3 DNA sequence: TGTGCCAGCAGCCAGCCCGGGACAGGGATTTGCACCTTC. Its protein product is CASSQPGTGICTF.

This rearrangement joins TRBV4-3 to TRBJ1-3; D is unclear. CDR3 length: 16 amino acids. V dropped 0 bases and J dropped 0 bases, with 9 bases sitting between them. From germline, CDR1 is LGHNA and CDR2 YSLEER. CDR3 protein: CASSQDTALSGNTIYF. Here the CDR3 DNA reads TGCGCCAGCAGCCAAGATACCGCACTCTCTGGAAACACCATATATTTT.

The gene calls are TRBV9 and TRBJ2-3; 11 positions match TRBD2. J lost 0 bases, V lost 1 base, and 7 bases had no gene match. This CDR3 spans 18 amino acids. CDR1 SGDLS and CDR2 YYNGEE come from the germline V gene. This chain's CDR3 is CASSVRLAGRGSTDTQYF. The CDR3 DNA is TGTGCCAGCAGCGTACGACTAGCGGGAAGGGGAAGCACAGATACGCAGTATTTT. The complete variable domain, with remaining parts taken from reference TRBV9 and TRBJ2-3, reads DSGVTQTPKHLITATGQRVTLRCSPRSGDLSVYWYQQSLDQGLQFLIQYYNGEERAKGNILERFSAQQFPDLHSELNLSSLELGDSALYFCASSVRLAGRGSTDTQYFGPGTRLTVL.

The chain is built from TRBV5-1 and TRBJ2-3; TRBD1 might be the D (6 bases). Germline CDR1 and CDR2: SGHRS and YFSETQ. The CDR3 is 14 residues long. Trimming pared 2 bases from V and 2 bases from J, leaving 9 bases between. CDR3 DNA: TGCGCCAGCAGCTTACGGACAGACACAGATACGCAGTATTTT. Translation: CASSLRTDTDTQYF.

The CDR3 reads CASSDPRGTGELFF. DNA for the CDR3: TGTGCCAGCAGCGACCCGAGAGGCACCGGGGAGCTGTTTTTT. The genes are TRBV9 and TRBJ2-2; D remains unclear. V lost 3 bases and J lost 4, with 10 bases in between. The CDR3 is made up of 14 amino acids. Germline lookup yields CDR1 SGDLS and CDR2 YYNGEE.

The chain carries TRBV5-4 and TRBJ1-2; D is undetermined. Trimming removed 4 bases from V and 9 bases from J, with 25 bases in between. CDR1 is SGHNT, CDR2 YYREEE, per germline (reference sequence). This CDR3 region has 16 residues. The CDR3 sequence is CASSDWSNRVTGSYTF. The CDR3 nucleotides read TGTGCCAGCAGCGACTGGTCTAACCGGGTCACGGGTAGCTACACCTTC. The full variable domain, completed using reference TRBV5-4 and TRBJ1-2, is ETGVTQSPTHLIKTRGQQVTLRCSSQSGHNTVSWYQQALGQGPQFIFQYYREEENGRGNFPPRFSGLQFPNYSSELNVNALELDDSALYLCASSDWSNRVTGSYTFGSGTRLTVV.

This clone was picked up a small number of times. This chain connects TRBV2 to TRBJ2-7; TRBD2 agrees at 8 bases. Unmatched junction bases numbered 10, after V lost 7 bases and J lost 2 bases. Per the germline V gene, CDR1 is SNHLY and CDR2 is FYNNEI. The CDR3 length is 15 residues. The DNA of the CDR3 is TGTGCCAGCACCCTGCTCGCGGGGGGCGCCTACGAGCAGTACTTC. Its protein is CASTLLAGGAYEQYF.

The chain is built from TRBV7-2 and TRBJ1-4; 7 bases are a match to TRBD1. J gave up 7 bases and V 2 bases, and 4 bases lay outside the gene matches. The CDR3 is made up of 14 amino acids. Germline CDR1 is SGHTA and CDR2 is FQGNSA. In nucleotides, the CDR3 is TGTGCCAGCAGCTTACGGACAGGACCTGAAAAACTGTTTTTT. It codes for CASSLRTGPEKLFF.

V gene TRBV12-1 combines with J gene TRBJ2-4; the D segment call TRBD2 is taken from the table without a DNA check. TRBV12-1 has pseudogene status. This CDR3 region has 17 residues. DNA for the CDR3: TGTGCCAGCAGCTCTCGACTAGCGGGGGAGGGGCAGAACATTCAGTACTTC. Its protein is CASSSRLAGEGQNIQYF.

The V gene is TRBV19, the J gene TRBJ2-1, with D perhaps matching TRBD2 (6 bases). Trimming pared 7 bases from V and 3 bases from J, leaving 13 bases between. Germline loops: CDR1 LNHDA, CDR2 SQIVND (reference sequence). The CDR3 length is 14 residues. The CDR3 DNA follows: TGTGCCAGTACCCCGGGACTCATCTACAATGAGCAGTTCTTC. It codes for CASTPGLIYNEQFF.

A word on this clone: Distinct nucleotide sequences in the sample also encode this CDR3. The genes are TRBV18 and TRBJ1-6; 10 bases map to TRBD1. The junction had 1 base not matched to a gene; V was cut back by 3 bases and J by 8 bases. Germline-derived CDR1 and CDR2 are KGHSH and LQKENI. The CDR3 totals 14 residues. CDR3 sequence reads: CASSPGTGDSPLHF. DNA of the CDR3: TGTGCCAGCTCACCCGGGACAGGGGATTCACCCCTCCACTTT.

This chain links TRBV7-8 with TRBJ2-2; D is perhaps TRBD2 (5 bases). Trimming took off 10 bases at V and 6 bases at J, with 15 bases between the two ends. The CDR3 sequence is 13 residues long. The germline gives CDR1 SGHVS, CDR2 FQNEAQ. The CDR3 reads CATVPGKAGELFF. CDR3 nucleotides: TGTGCCACAGTTCCGGGGAAGGCCGGGGAGCTGTTTTTT. Filled out from reference TRBV7-8 and TRBJ2-2, the complete variable domain reads GAGVSQSPRYKVAKRGQDVALRCDPISGHVSLFWYQQALGQGPEFLTYFQNEAQLDKSGLPSDRFFAERPEGSVSTLKIQRTQQEDSAVYLCATVPGKAGELFFGEGSRLTVL.

The rearrangement links TRBV5-1 to TRBJ1-1; D may be TRBD1 (6 bases). V shed 0 bases and J shed 1 base, with 13 bases lying between them. CDR1 is SGHRS and CDR2 is YFSETQ in the germline V gene. This CDR3 has 16 residues. The CDR3 DNA follows: TGCGCCAGCAGCTTGGATCCCGGGACACCGAACACTGAAGCTTTCTTT. This sequence encodes CASSLDPGTPNTEAFF.

The chain couples TRBV7-9 to TRBJ2-3, with unresolved D. V gave up 5 bases and J gave up 3 bases, with 3 bases separating them. Germline values: CDR1 SEHNR, CDR2 FQNEAQ (reference sequence). The CDR3 is 11 residues long. This CDR3 is CASSTTDTQYF. The CDR3 bases are TGTGCCAGCAGCACAACAGATACGCAGTATTTT. The full variable domain, with the rest looked up from reference TRBV7-9 and TRBJ2-3, is DTGVSQNPRHKITKRGQNVTFRCDPISEHNRLYWYRQTLGQGPEFLTYFQNEAQLEKSRLLSDRFSAERPKGSFSTLEIQRTEQGDSAMYLCASSTTDTQYFGPGTRLTVL.

The chain uses TRBV5-8 and TRBJ2-3; D is unclear. Trimming left V 0 bases short and J 5 bases short, with 10 bases between. The germline V gene encodes CDR1 SGHTS and CDR2 YDEGEE. The CDR3 is made up of 14 amino acids. CDR3 loop: CASSLVAGKDTQYF. The CDR3 DNA is TGTGCCAGCAGCTTGGTGGCAGGAAAAGATACGCAGTATTTT.

Only a few counts were recorded for this clone. The chain recombines TRBV23-1 with TRBJ2-1; 7 nucleotides agree with TRBD2. TRBV23-1 is flagged as an ORF with uncertain function. J gave up 0 bases and V 8 bases, and 4 bases lay outside the gene matches. The CDR3 contains 14 residues. The CDR3 coding sequence is TGCGCCAGCGACCTAGCGGCCTCCTACAATGAGCAGTTCTTC. It specifies CASDLAASYNEQFF.